The 24 T cell receptor beta chains below were found in one sample sequenced in a study of identical twins. TCRdb used MiXCR to reprocess the 5' RACE reads, holding one entry per CDR3 protein. The table lists approximately 890,000 distinct CDR3 sequences, around an eighth of them singletons. These records were also assigned to another study, of yellow fever vaccine responses in identical twins.

Sequencing was done on a sample of PBMCs. All receptors come from a woman between 18 and 30 years old in good health.

This clonotype was seen a few times. V is TRBV19 and J is TRBJ2-5; D gene uncertain. Trimming removed 3 bases at V and 0 bases at J, with 2 bases between. This CDR3 has 12 residues. Germline V gene data show CDR1 as LNHDA and CDR2 as SQIVND (reference sequence). The CDR3 DNA reads as TGTGCCAGTAGTATGGACCAAGAGACCCAGTACTTC. Its protein is CASSMDQETQYF.

This clonotype was observed a few times. Since a much larger clone is just one base distant, this may be a read error. The V gene is TRBV12-3 or TRBV12-4, the J gene TRBJ2-3, with 11 bases identical to TRBD2. The V and J ends lost 6 bases and 4 bases, in that order; junction bases with no gene match: 6. The CDR3 is 15 residues long. The CDR3 bases are TGTGCCAGCAGGATAGCGGGGGGGCCCCCAGATACGCAGTATTTT. Translated, it gives CASRIAGGPPDTQYF.

This clonotype was counted between two and nine times. J is TRBJ2-1 and V is TRBV5-6, with D uncertain. The germline V gene encodes CDR1 SGHDT and CDR2 YYEEEE. V was cut by 0 bases and J by 5 bases, with 12 bases left in between. This CDR3 is 15 amino acids long. Written as DNA, the CDR3 is TGTGCCAGCAGCTTGGTCGTCCAGGTTAACAATGAGCAGTTCTTC. Its protein is CASSLVVQVNNEQFF.

This rearrangement joins TRBV19 to TRBJ1-1, with TRBD1 matching over 7 bases. Germline V gene data show CDR1 as LNHDA and CDR2 as SQIVND (reference sequence). The CDR3 is made up of 15 amino acids. Trimming took 4 bases from V and 1 from J; bases not matched to a gene: 6. CDR3 nucleotides: TGTGCCAGTAGTACCCGACAGGGATGGAACACTGAAGCTTTCTTT. As protein: CASSTRQGWNTEAFF.

This chain uses TRBV7-2 with TRBJ2-6, with a tentative D call TRBD1 (5 bases). The CDR3 spans 16 residues. Germline values: CDR1 SGHTA, CDR2 FQGNSA. Trimming stripped 5 bases from V and 2 bases from J, with 13 bases between. The CDR3 DNA reads as TGTGCCAGCAGCGAGACAGAAAGTCCTGGGGCCAACGTCCTGACTTTC. This codes for CASSETESPGANVLTF.

This clonotype was seen a few times. This chain uses TRBV7-4 with TRBJ2-3, with D maybe TRBD2 (5 bases). The CDR3 contains 16 residues. Germline values: CDR1 SGHVT, CDR2 SQSDAQ. V lost 5 bases to trimming and J lost 3 bases, with 18 bases between them. In DNA, the CDR3 is TGTGCCAGCAGCCCACTCCAGGAATCGGGGACAGATACGCAGTATTTT. Translating gives CASSPLQESGTDTQYF.

This clonotype was observed a few times. V is TRBV20-1 and J is TRBJ2-1; TRBD1 aligns across 8 bases. This CDR3 has 15 amino acids. V was clipped by 6 bases and J by 1 base; unmatched bases: 8. Germline V gives CDR1 DFQATT, CDR2 SNEGSKA (reference sequence). DNA for the CDR3: TGCAGTGCACGTCCGGGACAGGATTCCTACAATGAGCAGTTCTTC. Translating gives CSARPGQDSYNEQFF.

The table lists this clonotype with a few counts. The V call is TRBV7-9, the J call TRBJ1-1; 8 nucleotides agree with TRBD1. Germline CDR1 reads SEHNR; CDR2 reads FQNEAQ (reference sequence). J lost 0 bases, V lost 3 bases, and 3 bases had no gene match. The CDR3 has 15 amino acids. The CDR3 DNA reads TGTGCCAGCAGCTTCCGGACAGGGCTGAACACTGAAGCTTTCTTT. This translates into CASSFRTGLNTEAFF. Based on the CDR3 plus reference TRBV7-9 and TRBJ1-1, the full variable domain is DTGVSQNPRHKITKRGQNVTFRCDPISEHNRLYWYRQTLGQGPEFLTYFQNEAQLEKSRLLSDRFSAERPKGSFSTLEIQRTEQGDSAMYLCASSFRTGLNTEAFFGQGTRLTVV.

This clonotype has more than one count but fewer than ten. The chain is built from TRBV6-1 and TRBJ1-5, with D hard to call. The germline V gene has CDR1 MNHNS and CDR2 SASEGT. The CDR3 sequence is 15 residues long. Trimming pared 6 bases from V and 2 bases from J, leaving 14 bases between. The CDR3 region is CASSLDHAGNQPQHF. The CDR3 DNA reads as TGTGCCAGCAGCTTGGACCACGCCGGCAATCAGCCCCAGCATTTT.

This clonotype was seen many times. The gene calls are TRBV5-1 and TRBJ2-1; D is ambiguous. The CDR3 covers 13 residues. The germline CDR1 and CDR2 sequences are SGHRS and YFSETQ. Between the trimmed V and J ends, which lost 0 bases and 3 bases, there was a span of 4 bases. CDR3 protein: CASSLEFYNEQFF. CDR3 bases: TGCGCCAGCAGCTTGGAGTTCTACAATGAGCAGTTCTTC.

The chain employs TRBV7-2 and TRBJ2-1, with 7 bases lining up with TRBD2. The V gene's germline CDR1 is SGHTA and CDR2 FQGNSA. The CDR3 runs to 16 residues. The J segment lost 0 bases and the V segment lost 5 bases, leaving 7 bases of the junction unmatched. In nucleotides, the CDR3 is TGTGCCAGCAGCGACGCTAGCGGACGCTCCTACAATGAGCAGTTCTTC. Protein: CASSDASGRSYNEQFF.

This clonotype has at least ten counts. V usage is TRBV12-3 or TRBV12-4 and J usage is TRBJ1-5; TRBD1 matches at 7 bases. Losses at the gene ends were 6 bases for V and 2 bases for J; bases not matched to a gene: 7. The CDR3 consists of 15 residues. As DNA, the CDR3 is TGTGCCAGCAGGCCGACAGGGCCAGGCAATCAGCCCCAGCATTTT. This translates into CASRPTGPGNQPQHF.

In its sample, this clonotype was seen a few times. The chain uses TRBV20-1 and TRBJ2-5; no clear D. Looked up from germline, CDR1 is DFQATT and CDR2 is SNEGSKA (reference sequence). Trimming pared 0 bases from V and 6 bases from J, leaving 5 bases between. This CDR3 is 11 amino acids long. In nucleotides, the CDR3 is TGCAGTGCTAGAGAGTGGCAGACCCAGTACTTC. It encodes CSAREWQTQYF.

The V gene is TRBV12-3 or TRBV12-4, the J gene TRBJ1-3; TRBD1 agrees at 8 bases. CDR3 length: 17 residues. Unmatched junction bases numbered 10, after V lost 6 bases and J lost 0 bases. The CDR3 DNA is TGTGCCAGCAGACCCGGACAGGGTTTCGTCTCTGGAAACACCATATATTTT. As protein: CASRPGQGFVSGNTIYF.

The rearrangement links TRBV7-8 to TRBJ2-2, with D hard to call. Germline values: CDR1 SGHVS, CDR2 FQNEAQ. Trimming pared 1 base from V and 3 bases from J, leaving 6 bases between. The length of the CDR3 is 14 residues. CDR3 amino acids: CASSLEGYTGELFF. CDR3 DNA sequence: TGTGCCAGCAGCTTAGAGGGTTACACCGGGGAGCTGTTTTTT. Looking up the rest from reference TRBV7-8 and TRBJ2-2 gives the full variable domain: GAGVSQSPRYKVAKRGQDVALRCDPISGHVSLFWYQQALGQGPEFLTYFQNEAQLDKSGLPSDRFFAERPEGSVSTLKIQRTQQEDSAVYLCASSLEGYTGELFFGEGSRLTVL.

This sequence joins TRBV10-3 and TRBJ2-7; D perhaps matches TRBD1 (5 bases). Trimming left V 2 bases short and J 4 bases short, with 6 bases between. The CDR3 has 12 residues. Germline CDR1 and CDR2: ENHRY and SYGVKD. CDR3 region: CAISEDRYEQYV. CDR3 nucleotides: TGTGCCATCAGTGAGGACAGATACGAGCAGTACGTC.

The gene calls are TRBV5-6 and TRBJ2-3; 13 bases fit TRBD2. Germline CDR1 SGHDT, CDR2 YYEEEE. Unmatched junction bases numbered 8, after V lost 4 bases and J lost 0 bases. The CDR3 consists of 18 residues. The CDR3 reads CASSPPLAGGLSTDTQYF. For the CDR3, the DNA is TGTGCCAGCAGCCCTCCACTAGCGGGGGGGCTAAGCACAGATACGCAGTATTTT.

This sequence joins TRBV27 and TRBJ2-7; TRBD1 is a possible D gene (5 bases). The V end was cut by 8 bases, the J end by 4 bases, with 15 bases between. Germline loops: CDR1 MNHEY, CDR2 SMNVEV (reference sequence). The CDR3 runs to 13 residues. CDR3 bases: TGTGCCAGCGCGATTGGAGCAGGGTACGAGCAGTACTTC. Amino acids: CASAIGAGYEQYF.

The rearrangement joins TRBV15 to TRBJ2-1, with TRBD2 matching over 8 bases. The V segment lost 0 bases and the J segment 8 bases; nucleotides outside the gene matches: 15. The CDR3 loop spans 18 amino acids. The germline V gene has CDR1 LNHNV and CDR2 YYDKDF (reference sequence). The CDR3 loop reads CATSRDGGGSGSMDEQFF. Written as DNA, the CDR3 is TGTGCCACCAGCAGAGATGGAGGTGGAAGCGGGAGTATGGATGAGCAGTTCTTC. Combining the CDR3 with reference TRBV15 and TRBJ2-1 gives the whole variable domain DAMVIQNPRYQVTQFGKPVTLSCSQTLNHNVMYWYQQKSSQAPKLLFHYYDKDFNNEADTPDNFQSRRPNTSFCFLDIRSPGLGDTAMYLCATSRDGGGSGSMDEQFFGPGTRLTVL.

This clonotype was observed a few times. The chain combines TRBV20-1 with TRBJ2-3; 10 nucleotides agree with TRBD2. The CDR3 contains 15 residues. Looked up from germline, CDR1 is DFQATT and CDR2 is SNEGSKA (reference sequence). Germline trimming cut 3 bases from V and 6 bases from J; bases unmatched to any gene: 9. The CDR3 here is CSARFSGRALDTQYF. The CDR3 DNA follows: TGCAGTGCTAGGTTCAGCGGGAGGGCCCTGGATACGCAGTATTTT.

The V and J genes are TRBV2 and TRBJ2-7; no reliable D call. Germline V CDR1 and CDR2: SNHLY, FYNNEI. Trimming removed 8 bases at V and 3 bases at J, with 11 bases between. The CDR3 sequence is 12 residues long. CDR3 sequence (DNA): TGTGCCAGCCGGGCCCCCGGCTACGAGCAGTACTTC. It encodes CASRAPGYEQYF.

This clonotype was observed a few times. The J gene is TRBJ1-6, the V gene TRBV7-2; TRBD1 matches 7 bases. Germline lookup yields CDR1 SGHTA and CDR2 FQGNSA. Trimming removed 1 base from V and 3 bases from J; junction bases left unmatched: 3. This CDR3 region has 16 residues. CDR3 nucleotides: TGTGCCAGCAGCTTAGGGGCAGGGGGCTATAATTCACCCCTCCACTTT. Translated, it gives CASSLGAGGYNSPLHF.

The gene calls are TRBV2 and TRBJ2-6, with D perhaps given as TRBD1 or TRBD2 (5 bases each). The CDR3 contains 16 residues. Trimming removed 11 bases at V and 0 bases at J, with 17 bases between. The germline CDR1 and CDR2 sequences are SNHLY and FYNNEI. The CDR3 DNA reads TGTGCCGGAGAACCGGGACGGAGCTCTGGGGCCAACGTCCTGACTTTC. This encodes CAGEPGRSSGANVLTF.

The V gene is TRBV10-1, the J gene TRBJ1-1; no firm D call. The CDR3 is 13 residues long. V was cut by 4 bases and J by 11 bases, with 17 bases left in between. Germline lookup yields CDR1 WNHNN and CDR2 SYGVQD (reference sequence). This chain's CDR3 is CASSAPRVGEAFF. CDR3 nucleotides: TGCGCCAGCAGTGCCCCTAGGGTCGGCGAGGCTTTCTTT.